This TCR beta chain was sequenced for a study of CD8 T cells in Susac syndrome. Negative magnetic isolation gave CD8+ and CD4+ cells; FACS enriched CD8+ TEMRA. With random hexamers, reverse transcription was performed on about 0.45 to 1 ug of RNA. TCRdb ran MiXCR on the immunoSEQ multiplex PCR reads and lists one entry per CDR3 protein. The top ten hold 0.12% of the sample, which has roughly 200,000 distinct CDR3 sequences, 94% seen once. General study points: The authors acknowledged that their TCR sequencing and HLA analysis involved a relatively small number of individuals. Clonal expansion was missing from Susac syndrome CD4+ T cell repertoires.

The ends were cut back, 4 bases at V and 7 bases at J, with 13 bases in the middle. The CDR3 has 13 residues. The table lists this clonotype with a few counts. What it binds is unknown. This chain uses TRBV12-3 or TRBV12-4 with TRBJ1-2, with D possibly TRBD1 on 5 matching bases. Material: CD4+ T cells from PBMCs. The clonotype comes from a human donor with Susac syndrome. The CDR3 reads CASSYAQGGGYTF. CDR3 sequence (DNA): TGTGCCAGCAGTTACGCGCAGGGCGGTGGCTACACCTTC.